Listed below are T cell receptor beta chains from one sample, sequenced in a study of early T cells in non-severe SARS-CoV-2 infection. TCRdb reanalysed the 5' RACE reads using MiXCR and keeps one entry per CDR3 protein. The table has about 80,000 distinct CDR3 sequences, 5.5% to 7.5% seen once. The sequenced material came from whole blood. These receptor sequences come from an adult who was a healthcare worker with PCR-confirmed SARS-CoV-2 infection or an uninfected control (not recorded which). Both conserved end residues are part of each CDR3. The D gene is left open where the match is weak. Not every row has a clone size; where given, it reads once, few, many or a size class.

j_call | d_call | v_call | clone_size | cdr3_length | cdr3_nt | cdr3_aa
TRBJ2-3 | NA | TRBV28 | NA | 16 | TGTGCCAGTTCCCAGTCGACGGCTAGCAAGACAGATACGCAGTATTTT | CASSQSTASKTDTQYF
TRBJ2-1 | TRBD1 | TRBV24-1 | NA | 13 | TGTGCCACCAGCGGACAGGCCTACAATGAGCAGTTCTTC | CATSGQAYNEQFF
TRBJ1-6 | NA | TRBV5-5 | few | 15 | TGTGCCAGCATCTACGCCCCAGGGGCCGGTTCACCCCTCCACTTT | CASIYAPGAGSPLHF
TRBJ1-3 | NA | TRBV30 | few | 16 | TGTGCCTGGAGGGGGATAGGGCAGACAACTGGAAACACCATATATTTT | CAWRGIGQTTGNTIYF
TRBJ1-6 | TRBD1 | TRBV18 | many | 13 | TGTGCCAGCTCACCGGACAGGAATTCACCCCTCCACTTT | CASSPDRNSPLHF
TRBJ1-3 | NA | TRBV29-1 | many | 14 | TGCAGCGTTGAAGATTGGGCCTCTGGAAACACCATATATTTT | CSVEDWASGNTIYF
TRBJ1-5 | NA | TRBV12-3/TRBV12-4 | NA | 12 | TGTGCCAGCAGTTTTCAAGAACAGCCCCAGCATTTT | CASSFQEQPQHF
TRBJ2-3 | TRBD2 | TRBV18 | many | 15 | TGTGCCAGCTCACCGACTAGCGGGGTGGTAGATACGCAGTATTTT | CASSPTSGVVDTQYF
TRBJ2-7 | NA | TRBV6-6 | many | 12 | TGTGCCAGCAGGGACAGAGACTACGAGCAGTACTTC | CASRDRDYEQYF
TRBJ2-7 | NA | TRBV28 | many | 15 | TGTGCCAGCAGTCCCACCTGGACAGCCTCCTACGAGCAGTACTTC | CASSPTWTASYEQYF
TRBJ1-6 | TRBD1 | TRBV7-9 | few | 15 | TGTGCCAGCAGCTTAGCTTCGGCAGGGGGCTCACCCCTCCACTTT | CASSLASAGGSPLHF
TRBJ1-1 | NA | TRBV12-3/TRBV12-4 | many | 11 | TGTGCCAGCAGTTCGGGGACTGAAGCTTTCTTT | CASSSGTEAFF
TRBJ2-1 | NA | TRBV29-1 | many | 15 | TGCAGCGTTGAACAGGGCAGGAGCTCCTACAATGAGCAGTTCTTC | CSVEQGRSSYNEQFF
TRBJ2-5 | TRBD1 | TRBV28 | few | 16 | TGTGCCAGCAGCCAAACACAGGGGGCACTTCAAGAGACCCAGTACTTC | CASSQTQGALQETQYF
TRBJ2-3 | NA | TRBV5-5 | many | 12 | TGTGCCAGCAGCTCAATTGATGATACGCAGTATTTT | CASSSIDDTQYF
TRBJ2-4 | TRBD2 | TRBV7-9 | few | 17 | TGTGCCAGCAGCCCCCGGGGGGGGAGAAGTGCCAAAAACATTCAGTACTTC | CASSPRGGRSAKNIQYF
TRBJ2-2 | NA | TRBV30 | few | 14 | TGTGCCTGGAGTGTATTACGGGGGTCCGGGGAGCTGTTTTTT | CAWSVLRGSGELFF
TRBJ1-1 | TRBD1 | TRBV6-6 | NA | 16 | TGTGCCAGCAGTCTCGGACAGGGGCACATGAACACTGAAGCTTTCTTT | CASSLGQGHMNTEAFF
TRBJ2-7 | TRBD1 | TRBV12-3/TRBV12-4 | NA | 15 | TGTGCCAGCAGCCAACAATCGACAGGGACCTACGAGCAGTACTTC | CASSQQSTGTYEQYF
TRBJ2-3 | NA | TRBV4-3 | few | 17 | TGCGCCAGCAGCCAAGGGTTATCCCAGTGGAACACAGATACGCAGTATTTT | CASSQGLSQWNTDTQYF
TRBJ1-1 | TRBD1 | TRBV28 | few | 13 | TGTGCCAGCAGCGGGCAGGGGGACACTGAAGCTTTCTTT | CASSGQGDTEAFF
TRBJ1-1 | NA | TRBV10-3 | NA | 13 | TGTGCCATCAGTAAGGACAGGAACACTGAAGCTTTCTTT | CAISKDRNTEAFF
TRBJ2-3 | NA | TRBV4-1 | many | 14 | TGCGCCAGCAGTCTGGAGGGCCTTGGAGATACGCAGTATTTT | CASSLEGLGDTQYF
TRBJ2-4 | NA | TRBV6-1 | many | 11 | TGTGCCAGCGTAACCAAAAACATTCAGTACTTC | CASVTKNIQYF
TRBJ2-6 | NA | TRBV20-1 | NA | 13 | TGCAGTGCAGGCGCTCCTGGGGCCAACGTCCTGACTTTC | CSAGAPGANVLTF
TRBJ2-1 | TRBD2 | TRBV6-2/TRBV6-3 | few | 17 | TGTGCCAGCAGTCTAGGACTAGCGGGGAACTCCTACAATGAGCAGTTCTTC | CASSLGLAGNSYNEQFF
TRBJ1-6 | TRBD1 | TRBV4-1 | NA | 13 | TGCGCCAGCAGACTGGACAGGGGTTCACCCCTCCACTTT | CASRLDRGSPLHF
TRBJ2-5 | NA | TRBV20-1 | many | 14 | TGCAGTGCTAGAGCGTCCCAGGGGCAAGAGACCCAGTACTTC | CSARASQGQETQYF
TRBJ2-7 | NA | TRBV20-1 | many | 11 | TGCAGGGCACAGGGACCCTACGAGCAGTACTTC | CRAQGPYEQYF
TRBJ2-7 | TRBD2 | TRBV18 | many | 16 | TGTGCCAGCTCACCCGGGACTAGCGGGGGTTCCCACGAGCAGTACTTC | CASSPGTSGGSHEQYF